One sample yielded the 27 T cell receptor beta chains listed below, sequenced in a study of T-cell memory formation after mild COVID-19. MiXCR, applied by TCRdb to the 5' RACE reads, yields one record per CDR3 protein. The table records around 370,000 distinct CDR3 sequences, around 21% of them present only once. The sequenced sample consisted of PBMCs or a T cell subset sorted from them (not recorded which). The receptor source for this set is an adult woman who had mild COVID-19 (a few samples of this study predate the infection). Cell type and time point are not known.

This clonotype was observed at least ten times. V usage is TRBV7-9 and J usage is TRBJ2-5, with 7 bases identical to TRBD1. The CDR3 has 15 amino acids. The germline gives CDR1 SEHNR, CDR2 FQNEAQ (reference sequence). Losses at the gene ends were 5 bases for V and 4 bases for J; bases not matched to a gene: 10. DNA for the CDR3: TGTGCCAGCAGCCCTGGGACAGCAGAGACAGAGACCCAGTACTTC. It specifies CASSPGTAETETQYF.

This clonotype was observed a handful of times. The J gene is TRBJ2-3, the V gene TRBV7-9, with D perhaps matching TRBD2 (6 bases). Deletions cut 4 bases from V and 4 bases from J, with 15 bases between. This CDR3 is built from 15 residues. The V gene's germline CDR1 is SEHNR and CDR2 FQNEAQ (reference sequence). As DNA, the CDR3 is TGTGCCAGCAGCTCTGGGGTCGCGGGGCCAGATACGCAGTATTTT. Translating gives CASSSGVAGPDTQYF.

This chain uses TRBV24-1 with TRBJ2-1; 14 bases agree with TRBD2. V shed 5 bases and J 7 bases; nucleotides not matched to a gene: 3. The germline gives CDR1 KGHDR, CDR2 SFDVKD. This CDR3 is built from 15 residues. The DNA of the CDR3 is TGTGCCACCAGTGGACTAGCGGGAGGGATGAATGAGCAGTTCTTC. Its protein is CATSGLAGGMNEQFF.

This clonotype has a single count. The V gene is TRBV7-9, the J gene TRBJ1-1, with TRBD1 identical over 10 bases. There are 17 residues in the CDR3. V gave up 4 bases and J gave up 5 bases; unmatched junction bases: 13. Germline CDR1 is SEHNR and CDR2 is FQNEAQ (reference sequence). This CDR3 is CASSSTLGTGARTEAFF. Written as DNA, the CDR3 is TGTGCCAGCAGCTCAACTCTCGGGACAGGGGCCAGAACTGAAGCTTTCTTT.

There are a few counts of this clonotype. This chain links TRBV7-9 with TRBJ1-5; TRBD1 matches 12 bases. The CDR3 loop spans 17 amino acids. Germline V gene sequence: CDR1 SEHNR, CDR2 FQNEAQ (reference sequence). J gave up 5 bases and V 4 bases, and 9 bases lay outside the gene matches. CDR3 sequence reads: CASSWAPGTGGDQPQHF. The CDR3 region has the DNA TGTGCCAGCAGCTGGGCCCCTGGGACAGGGGGCGATCAGCCCCAGCATTTT.

This clonotype was recorded a few times. The gene calls are TRBV29-1 and TRBJ2-3, with 8 bases identical to TRBD2. The germline V gene encodes CDR1 SQVTM and CDR2 ANQGSEA. V lost 4 bases and J lost 2; bases outside the gene matches: 14. The CDR3 totals 17 residues. Here the CDR3 DNA reads TGCAGCGTTGGAGAAATCTGGACTAGCCTTCTCACAGATACGCAGTATTTT. Protein: CSVGEIWTSLLTDTQYF.

This chain uses TRBV15 with TRBJ2-5; the D gene is possibly TRBD1 (7 bases). Trimming left V 5 bases short and J 2 bases short, with 18 bases between. This CDR3 comprises 16 residues. Germline loops: CDR1 LNHNV, CDR2 YYDKDF (reference sequence). CDR3 protein: CATSAYRGGGQETQYF. CDR3 DNA: TGTGCCACCAGCGCGTACAGGGGCGGAGGGCAAGAGACCCAGTACTTC. Based on the CDR3 plus reference TRBV15 and TRBJ2-5, the full variable domain is DAMVIQNPRYQVTQFGKPVTLSCSQTLNHNVMYWYQQKSSQAPKLLFHYYDKDFNNEADTPDNFQSRRPNTSFCFLDIRSPGLGDTAMYLCATSAYRGGGQETQYFGPGTRLLVL.

The table lists this clonotype with a few counts. The chain couples TRBV7-2 to TRBJ1-5; D unresolved. The germline V gene encodes CDR1 SGHTA and CDR2 FQGNSA. The length of the CDR3 is 13 residues. V was cut by 2 bases and J by 6 bases, with 8 bases left in between. CDR3 sequence reads: CASSLKARQPQHF. The CDR3 DNA is TGTGCCAGCAGCTTAAAGGCGCGTCAGCCCCAGCATTTT.

This clonotype has only one observation. The chain links TRBV20-1 to TRBJ2-3, with a possible D match to TRBD2 (7 bases). This CDR3 is built from 15 residues. Trimming took off 6 bases at V and 0 bases at J, with 16 bases between the two ends. Germline V CDR1 and CDR2: DFQATT, SNEGSKA (reference sequence). The CDR3 coding sequence is TGCAGTGCAAAGGACGGGGGGCCGAGCACAGATACGCAGTATTTT. Amino acids: CSAKDGGPSTDTQYF.

The J gene is TRBJ2-1, the V gene TRBV6-4; 11 bases agree with TRBD2. The V and J ends lost 4 bases and 7 bases, in that order; junction bases with no gene match: 6. Germline CDR1 is MRHNA and CDR2 is SNTAGT. The length of the CDR3 is 15 residues. The CDR3 nucleotides read TGTGCCAGCAGTGTATTAGCGGGGGGGCCAAATGAGCAGTTCTTC. This encodes CASSVLAGGPNEQFF.

J is TRBJ1-2 and V is TRBV20-1; D is uncertain. The V gene lost 5 bases and the J gene lost 0 bases, with 19 bases spanning the gap. Germline V gene lookup returns CDR1 DFQATT and CDR2 SNEGSKA (reference sequence). The CDR3 contains 16 residues. CDR3 nucleotide sequence: TGCAGTGCTTACCTATTCCTACACGGGGCTAACTATGGCTACACCTTC. Its protein is CSAYLFLHGANYGYTF.

This clonotype was detected only a few times. This rearrangement joins TRBV4-1 to TRBJ2-2; TRBD2 matches 9 bases. This CDR3 spans 16 amino acids. Germline CDR1 and CDR2: MGHRA and YSYEKL. Unmatched junction bases numbered 4, after V lost 4 bases and J lost 1 base. The CDR3 region is CASSRLLAGNTGELFF. DNA for the CDR3: TGCGCCAGCAGCCGACTACTAGCGGGGAACACCGGGGAGCTGTTTTTT.

V is TRBV25-1 and J is TRBJ2-3, with 8 nucleotides matching TRBD1. J lost 4 bases, V lost 2 bases, and 2 bases had no gene match. The germline CDR1 and CDR2 sequences are MGHDK and SYGVNS. This CDR3 is 14 amino acids long. The CDR3, as DNA: TGTGCCAGCAGTGAACTACAGGGGGCAGATACGCAGTATTTT. Its translation is CASSELQGADTQYF.

This clonotype was recorded at least ten times. This chain uses TRBV4-3 with TRBJ2-1; 7 bases map to TRBD1. The CDR3 is made up of 15 amino acids. The V gene end was trimmed by 1 base and the J gene end by 3 bases; junction bases not matched to a gene: 3. Germline CDR1 LGHNA, CDR2 YSLEER. The CDR3 nucleotides are TGCGCCAGCAGCCAAGTGGGACAGAGCTACAATGAGCAGTTCTTC. Its translation is CASSQVGQSYNEQFF.

This clonotype was observed a few times. The chain joins TRBV5-1 to TRBJ2-7; unclear D gene. V was cut by 1 base and J by 0 bases, with 8 bases left in between. The CDR3 consists of 14 residues. The V gene's germline CDR1 is SGHRS and CDR2 YFSETQ. In DNA, the CDR3 is TGCGCCAGCAGCTTGACAGATCCCTCCTACGAGCAGTACTTC. It encodes CASSLTDPSYEQYF.

This sequence joins TRBV20-1 and TRBJ1-6; D might be TRBD1 (5 bases). The germline gives CDR1 DFQATT, CDR2 SNEGSKA (reference sequence). The V and J ends lost 5 bases and 9 bases respectively, with 17 bases between them. This CDR3 contains 14 residues. CDR3 in amino acids: CSAPPTGGISPLHF. The CDR3 nucleotides read TGCAGTGCTCCTCCGACGGGGGGGATTTCACCCCTCCACTTT.

In this sample, this clonotype turned up a few times. The chain is built from TRBV5-1 and TRBJ2-6; TRBD1 is a possible D gene (5 bases). This CDR3 has 16 residues. In germline, CDR1 is SGHRS, CDR2 YFSETQ. The germline V and J ends were trimmed by 6 bases and 1 base, with 14 bases remaining between them. Here the CDR3 reads CASKQVLASGANVLTF. For the CDR3, the DNA is TGCGCCAGCAAACAGGTTTTAGCATCTGGGGCCAACGTCCTGACTTTC.

The rearrangement links TRBV19 to TRBJ1-1; D may be TRBD1 (5 bases). The germline V gene has CDR1 LNHDA and CDR2 SQIVND (reference sequence). V lost 2 bases, J lost 5 bases, and 18 bases lay in between. The CDR3 runs to 16 residues. The CDR3 spells CASSISGTRGKTEAFF. The CDR3 region has the DNA TGTGCCAGTAGTATAAGTGGAACGCGGGGGAAGACTGAAGCTTTCTTT.

This chain uses TRBV12-3 or TRBV12-4 with TRBJ2-5; 10 positions agree with TRBD1. CDR3 length: 15 residues. V shed 4 bases and J 5 bases; nucleotides not matched to a gene: 7. CDR3 sequence: CASSSRDRGSETQYF. The CDR3 nucleotides read TGTGCCAGCAGTTCCCGGGACAGGGGTTCGGAGACCCAGTACTTC.

On this clonotype: Sequence at one end of the junction differs from germline and may be a read error. The chain links TRBV6-6 to TRBJ1-1; 8 bases map to TRBD1. The CDR3 runs to 19 residues. CDR1 MNHNY and CDR2 SVGAGI come from the germline V gene (reference sequence). CDR3 region: CASSYSPGQGVWVFTEAFF. CDR3 coding DNA: TGTGCCAGCAGCTACTCTCCCGGACAGGGAGTGTGGGTGTTCACTGAAGCTTTCTTT.

This chain uses TRBV27 with TRBJ1-5; 10 nucleotides match TRBD1. The germline V gene has CDR1 MNHEY and CDR2 SMNVEV (reference sequence). The CDR3 consists of 17 residues. J was trimmed by 3 bases and V by 8 bases; bases with no gene match: 13. This CDR3 reads CASQGTGAQVDNQPQHF. DNA of the CDR3: TGTGCCAGCCAAGGGACAGGGGCTCAGGTTGACAATCAGCCCCAGCATTTT.

The V and J genes are TRBV5-1 and TRBJ1-5; maybe TRBD1 (6 bases). This CDR3 region has 14 residues. The V gene's germline CDR1 is SGHRS and CDR2 YFSETQ. Trimming took 2 bases from V and 5 from J, leaving 11 bases between them. CDR3 region: CASSFGGLDQPQHF. The CDR3 nucleotides are TGCGCCAGCAGCTTCGGGGGGCTCGATCAGCCCCAGCATTTT.

The chain recombines TRBV7-9 with TRBJ1-1, with 7 positions matching TRBD1. V gave up 4 bases and J gave up 6 bases; unmatched junction bases: 17. CDR1 is SEHNR and CDR2 is FQNEAQ in the germline V gene (reference sequence). The CDR3 length is 17 residues. The CDR3 protein is CASSSRPEQGSLAEAFF. CDR3 bases: TGTGCCAGCAGCTCAAGGCCCGAACAGGGGAGTCTAGCTGAAGCTTTCTTT.

Only a few counts were recorded for this clonotype. This rearrangement joins TRBV21-1 to TRBJ2-3; TRBD1, the table's D call, was not compared with the DNA. TRBV21-1 is tagged as a pseudogene. The CDR3 has 20 amino acids. This chain's CDR3 is CASSNPRDRGIGPSTDTQYF. For the CDR3, the DNA is TGTGCCAGCAGCAACCCCCGGGACAGGGGCATCGGGCCTAGCACAGATACGCAGTATTTT.

The chain has TRBV7-8 and TRBJ1-3; D is possibly TRBD1 (5 bases). Germline V lookup: CDR1 SGHVS, CDR2 FQNEAQ. This CDR3 has 18 residues. The V end lost 5 bases, the J end lost 0 bases, and 20 bases lay between the germline ends. The CDR3 DNA reads as TGTGCCAGCAGCCTCGTCCTGGGGGGAACCGACTCTGGAAACACCATATATTTT. It codes for CASSLVLGGTDSGNTIYF. The full variable domain, in which reference TRBV7-8 and TRBJ1-3 provide the parts outside the CDR3, is GAGVSQSPRYKVAKRGQDVALRCDPISGHVSLFWYQQALGQGPEFLTYFQNEAQLDKSGLPSDRFFAERPEGSVSTLKIQRTQQEDSAVYLCASSLVLGGTDSGNTIYFGEGSWLTVV.

This clonotype was recorded a few times. This chain joins TRBV9 and TRBJ2-3; tentatively, D is TRBD2 (6 bases). CDR1 is SGDLS, CDR2 YYNGEE, per germline. The CDR3 totals 16 residues. V lost 0 bases and J 6 bases, leaving 17 bases between the germline ends. The CDR3 loop is CASSVGGTPVSDTQYF. The DNA of the CDR3 is TGTGCCAGCAGCGTAGGTGGGACTCCCGTTTCCGATACGCAGTATTTT. Full variable domain (remainder filled in from reference TRBV9 and TRBJ2-3): DSGVTQTPKHLITATGQRVTLRCSPRSGDLSVYWYQQSLDQGLQFLIQYYNGEERAKGNILERFSAQQFPDLHSELNLSSLELGDSALYFCASSVGGTPVSDTQYFGPGTRLTVL.

The chain uses TRBV7-8 and TRBJ2-3, with TRBD2 matching 15 bases. V lost 4 bases and J lost 1; bases outside the gene matches: 6. Looked up from germline, CDR1 is SGHVS and CDR2 is FQNEAQ. This CDR3 has 18 residues. CDR3 in DNA: TGTGCCAGCAGCTCTCAAAGGACTAGCGGGGGGGGCACAGATACGCAGTATTTT. This sequence encodes CASSSQRTSGGGTDTQYF.